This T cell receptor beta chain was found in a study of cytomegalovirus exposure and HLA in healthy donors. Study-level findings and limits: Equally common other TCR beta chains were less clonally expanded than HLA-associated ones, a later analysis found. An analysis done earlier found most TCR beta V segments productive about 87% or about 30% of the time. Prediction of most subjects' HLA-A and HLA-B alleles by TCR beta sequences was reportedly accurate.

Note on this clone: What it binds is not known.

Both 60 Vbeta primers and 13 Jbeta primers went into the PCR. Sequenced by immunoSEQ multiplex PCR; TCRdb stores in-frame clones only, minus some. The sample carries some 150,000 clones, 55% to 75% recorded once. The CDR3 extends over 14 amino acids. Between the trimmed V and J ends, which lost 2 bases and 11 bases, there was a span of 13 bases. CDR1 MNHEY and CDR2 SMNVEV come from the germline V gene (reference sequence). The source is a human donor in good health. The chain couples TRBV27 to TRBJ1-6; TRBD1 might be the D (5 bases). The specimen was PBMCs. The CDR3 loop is CASSLRPGGTPLHF. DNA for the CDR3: TGTGCCAGCAGTTTACGGCCGGGGGGGACACCCCTCCACTTT.